This T cell receptor (beta chain) is drawn from a study of T cell clones after liver transplantation (dated by TCRdb to the late 2010s). As for the study more broadly: Samples were obtained from ITN030ST, a randomized trial in which withdrawal of immunosuppression was attempted within 2 years of liver transplantation. After a pre-transplant mixed lymphocyte reaction, TCRbeta sequencing was used to pinpoint donor-reactive T cell clones, which were subsequently tracked in post-transplant blood. Tolerance meant complete immunosuppression withdrawal for at least one year without liver enzymes rising beyond twice the upper limit of normal. Third party-reactive TCRbeta sequences were also identified from pre-transplant MLRs to serve as an antigen-independent comparator for donor-reactive sequences. The subjects received no induction therapy and were kept on standard immunosuppression until randomization at 12-24 months post-transplant. Three of the eight recipients were HCV-positive; the others were transplanted for non-autoimmune, non-viral indications. The study cohort included 8 liver transplant recipients, of whom 3 were classified as tolerant and 5 as non-tolerant. Blood samples were taken pre-transplant, pre-randomization before withdrawal, and post-randomization after full withdrawal or failed withdrawal.

Results the study describes overall, beyond this receptor: The conclusions were considered preliminary, being limited by small, heterogeneous patient numbers and non-standardized post-transplant time points. Low numbers of available donor cells limited the measurable donor-reactive repertoire in a couple of subjects. Since no allograft tissue specimens were available, donor-reactive T cells may have migrated into the graft instead of being deleted. Circulating donor-reactive CD4 TCRbeta sequences fell significantly post-transplant in most of the 8 subjects, irrespective of tolerance or HCV status. After accounting for repertoire turnover, donor-reactive detection was significantly reduced in 7 of 8 subjects for CD4 and 8 of 8 for CD8. Donor-reactive sequences decreased more than third party-reactive sequences, which suggests partial antigen-specific deletion that was not related to withdrawal success.

On this clone: Its antigen has not been determined. No much larger clone exists at a distance of one base, and base qualities are not known.

Using immunoSEQ, frozen genomic DNA was subjected to high-throughput TCRbeta CDR3 sequencing, a process that included PCR amplification, mapping, bias correction and internal controls. The study's processing was this. Productive rearrangements were retained, and unique TCRbeta sequences were defined by the CDR3 nucleotide sequence together with the V and J gene. For classification of a sequence as donor-reactive, at least 5-fold expansion in CFSE-low cells relative to unstimulated pre-transplant cells and a frequency of at least 0.01% were required. Minimum frequency thresholds were set for each subject on the basis of the unstimulated sample with the lowest template count, so that a detection power of at least 90% was ensured. Repertoire turnover was measured by Jensen-Shannon divergence between the top 1000 TCRbeta sequences post- and pre-transplant. Changes in detection of donor-reactive sequences were assessed with two-sided Fisher's exact tests. TCRdb retrieved this table from immuneACCESS and kept in-frame rearrangements only. Not all clones are present; in checked studies, unresolved V genes account for under half, and no reason is known for the remainder. V, J and clone size derive from that table, while D and trimming were established from the DNA sequence. The sample includes 9,500 to 10,000 clones, with approximately 72% observed a single time. The biggest ten clones account for roughly 23% of the sample.

The CDR3 measures 17 amino acids from cysteine to phenylalanine. Of the read, only the CDR3 DNA is kept; its 51 bases are in frame from base 1. The germline V gene supplies CDR1 MNHNS and CDR2 SASEGT. A distance of 18 bases separates the germline ends of V and J, which lose 2 bases and 1 base respectively. Thawed unstimulated PBMCs were stained for CD3, CD4 and CD8 and FACS-sorted into CD3+CD4+ and CD3+CD8+ populations. All 8 studied subjects were randomized to immunosuppression withdrawal. Genomic DNA was isolated with the Qiagen DNeasy Blood and Tissue Kit. Here the chain combines TRBV6-1 and TRBJ2-7; the D call could be TRBD1 or TRBD2, with each sharing 5 bases. The clonotype comes from a human patient who received a liver transplant. After a transplant, some T cells may have been passed on by the graft donor. The starting material was CD8+ T cells from blood, obtained at the approximately 16-month timepoint. The CDR3 reads CASSEMGAGLGSYEQYF. At the DNA level, the sequence is TGTGCCAGCAGTGAAATGGGAGCAGGGCTTGGATCCTACGAGCAGTACTTC.